The following is a TCR beta chain sequence with its context. TCRdb called the PCR reads again in MiXCR, with one record for every CDR3 protein. The repertoire consists of 9,500 to 13,000 distinct CDR3 sequences, with more than 25% occurring once and the leading ten covering approximately 8%. The entry originates in a study of immune characterization of retroperitoneal liposarcoma. With 1 base removed from V and 5 bases from J, the gap between germline ends came to 10 bases. This CDR3 is built from 14 residues. The germline V gene has CDR1 SGHAT and CDR2 FQNNGV. The sequencing input was tumor tissue. The TCR was taken from a male donor with retroperitoneal liposarcoma. This sequence joins TRBV11-2 and TRBJ2-3, with D maybe TRBD1 (5 bases). CDR3: CASSLGRGQDTQYF. In DNA, the CDR3 is TGTGCCAGCAGCTTAGGTAGGGGTCAAGATACGCAGTATTTT. Drawing the rest from reference TRBV11-2 and TRBJ2-3, the complete variable domain is EAGVAQSPRYKIIEKRQSVAFWCNPISGHATLYWYQQILGQGPKLLIQFQNNGVVDDSQLPKDRFSAERLKGVDSTLKIQPAKLEDSAVYLCASSLGRGQDTQYFGPGTRLTVL.